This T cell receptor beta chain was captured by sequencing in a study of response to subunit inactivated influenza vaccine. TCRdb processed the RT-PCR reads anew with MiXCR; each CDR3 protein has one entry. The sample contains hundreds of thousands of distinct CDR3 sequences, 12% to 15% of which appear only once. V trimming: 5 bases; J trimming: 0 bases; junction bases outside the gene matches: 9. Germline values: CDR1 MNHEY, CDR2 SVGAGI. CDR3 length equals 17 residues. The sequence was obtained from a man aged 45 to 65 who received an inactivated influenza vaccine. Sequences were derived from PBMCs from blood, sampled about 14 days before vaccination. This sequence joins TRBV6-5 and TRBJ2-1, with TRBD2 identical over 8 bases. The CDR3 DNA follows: TGTGCCAGCAGTCGTCGTTTCAGCGGGAGCTCCTACAATGAGCAGTTCTTC. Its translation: CASSRRFSGSSYNEQFF.